This T cell receptor beta chain was captured by sequencing in a study of shared clonotypes between healthy human individuals. As to this clone: Its antigen is as yet unknown.

CDR1 and CDR2 (germline): SGHVT, SQSDAQ. V was shortened by 6 bases and J by 4 bases, with 13 bases between the two germline ends. The CDR3 totals 13 residues. Samples underwent the assay at deep level. Repertoires were generated with immunoSEQ multiplex PCR, while TCRdb's copy carries only in-frame clones and drops some. The repertoire holds hundreds of thousands of clones, roughly four fifths seen once, with approximately 12% in the top ten. Study-level results: Having only a few donors restricted how much genetic and exposure-history diversity was captured.

Caucasian adults living in Nashville, Tennessee, provided all samples. V is TRBV7-4 and J is TRBJ2-7, with D perhaps TRBD2 (5 bases). This receptor was taken from a woman in her 40s in good health. Some clones in this sample may be carry-over from other donors' samples. Sample: PBMCs. The CDR3 region has the DNA TGTGCCAGCAGTTGGTTCTCGGGGTACGAGCAGTACTTC. It yields the protein CASSWFSGYEQYF.